What follows describes a single TCR beta chain. The target of this receptor is not known. One base away there is no much larger clone; base qualities are not given. CD8 naive samples were CD45RO-negative cells positively selected for CCR7, giving a CD45RA+CCR7+ population that excluded TemRA cells. Healthy HIV-negative adults with no recently reported acute infections or vaccinations were included as donors. Only Caucasian adults living in Nashville, Tennessee, USA were represented among the donors. After blood collection by leukapheresis, PBMCs were isolated using Ficoll-Histopaque density gradient centrifugation and then cryopreserved in the vapor phase of liquid nitrogen. Analytical flow cytometry was used to check the purity and quantity of every magnetically sorted T cell population. Genomic DNA was isolated from each sorted fraction and quantified by UV absorbance on a Nanodrop 2000c. Using the deep immunoSEQ assay, TCR CDR3 regions were amplified from genomic DNA by multiplex PCR. Extracted genomic DNA from each cell subset was distributed evenly across all wells of several immunoSEQ 96-well plates, and each plate was treated as a replicate. Each replicate PCR for sorted subsets received about 220 ng genomic DNA, equal to some 32,000 T cell genomes. Purified libraries were quantified with a Qubit 3.0 fluorometer, sized on a Bioanalyzer 2100, and re-quantified with the KAPA Library Quantification kit. Every immunoSEQ 96-well plate was sequenced on a dedicated single-read 150-cycle Illumina NextSeq 550 flow cell. The study's processing was this. Because only junctional sequences without quality scores were contained in the immunoSEQ output, filtering matching that applied to full-length reads could not be performed. Sequences were annotated with PyIR, a Python wrapper for IgBLAST v1.9, and V/J genes and CDR3 were assigned using IMGT germline references. Reads with weak V/J assignments (E-value above 1e-6), missing CDR3, stop codons, out-of-frame junctions, or ambiguous translated residues were removed. V3J clonotypes were defined as sequences sharing an identical inferred V gene, J gene, and CDR3 amino acid sequence. Percentage overlap between repertoires was calculated by dividing the number of shared unique clonotypes by the size of the smaller repertoire. Richness of each repertoire was evaluated using RTK rarefaction, the Chao1 estimator, and Recon v2.1 estimates of unobserved clonotypes. OLGA was used to compute generation probabilities for all TCRbeta clonotypes that the gDNA method yielded from four donors. TCRdb obtained this table from immuneACCESS and retained in-frame rearrangements with V and J assigned. These tables miss some clones; where compared with another copy, unresolved V genes account for less than half of the shortfall, and the remainder is unexplained. That table is the source of V, J and clone size, and D and trimming were worked out from the DNA. The sample table lists about 600,000 clones, about 98% of them with a count of one. Of the sample, roughly 0.29% falls within the top ten clones.

The data are from a study of shared clonotypes between healthy human individuals (dated by TCRdb to the early 2020s). Turning to the overall study: The cohort included three men and a couple of women between 18 and 49 years of age. For each donor, CD4 naive and CD4 memory were each run on three plates, CD8 naive on two plates, and CD8 memory on one plate. To estimate repertoire size and how much clonotypes are shared between individuals, the study performed deep sequencing of blood TCR repertoires from a few healthy adults. Libraries were prepared and TCR repertoires were sequenced by different laboratories using diverse techniques, in order to increase sequencing depth and limit assay-specific biases. Between about 0.85 and 8.9 billion PBMCs per donor were obtained by leukapheresis.

The germline V gene (reference sequence) yields PRHDT for CDR1 and FYEKMQ for CDR2. The CDR3 holds 15 amino acids from the cysteine to the phenylalanine. Only the CDR3 portion is preserved as DNA: 45 bases, with reading frame beginning at the first base. V loses 0 bases of germline sequence and J loses 5 bases, and the interval between the two ends is 11 bases. Summary of the overall study and its limitations: Pairwise subsampling indicated that sequencing depth was expected to affect the degree of clonotype sharing among donors. Incomplete sequencing was indicated by rarefaction of sorted-subset datasets, despite the large sequencing depth. Because the study included only a small number of donors, the genetic and exposure-history diversity represented was limited. Sampling was limited to blood, and TCR repertoires in tissue likely differ from TCR repertoires in blood. Naive subsets generally had larger estimated clonotype richness than memory subsets. Clonotypes shared by all four sorted-subset donors showed higher generation probabilities than non-shared clonotypes. Roughly 5.2% of naive CD4, around 3.6% of naive CD8, 2.3% of memory CD4, and about 0.4% of memory CD8 clonotypes were shared across several donors.

This sequence uses TRBV13 and TRBJ2-1; no D gene is confidently identified. Sequencing was performed on naive CD8+ T cells sorted from blood. Sample cell subset or site, as interpreted from the label and publication: CD45RA+CCR7+. This clonotype was sampled from a man aged 30-40 years in good health. The CDR3 region reads CASSLGGLGDNEQFF. The base sequence is TGTGCCAGCAGCTTAGGGGGGTTAGGAGACAATGAGCAGTTCTTC. Joined to the reference TRBV13 and TRBJ2-1 proteins, this CDR3 gives the full variable domain: AAGVIQSPRHLIKEKRETATLKCYPIPRHDTVYWYQQGPGQDPQFLISFYEKMQSDKGSIPDRFSAQQFSDYHSELNMSSLELGDSALYFCASSLGGLGDNEQFFGPGTRLTVL.